This T cell receptor beta chain was identified during a study of T cell responses to AZD1222 COVID-19 vaccine. Whole-study results and caveats: No day 14 peak samples; only post-peak repertoires were characterized. Only a handful of AZD1222 recipients tested seropositive at baseline.

The CDR3 is 15 residues long. The germline gives CDR1 SQVTM, CDR2 ANQGSEA. V lost 4 bases, J lost 6 bases, and 21 bases lay in between. Pooled samples include second doses given at about 4 or 12 weeks. The method was immunoSEQ multiplex PCR; TCRdb's version includes in-frame clones alone and lacks a portion of them. The repertoire consists of approximately 100,000 clones, with around 87% occurring once and the leading ten covering roughly a tenth. In the case of this clone: Its specificity is unknown.

The gene calls are TRBV29-1 and TRBJ1-2, with D possibly TRBD1 on 6 matching bases. The sequencing here drew on peripheral blood, taken 28 days after the second AZD1222 dose. This clonotype was obtained from an adult who received the AZD1222 COVID-19 vaccine. DNA of the CDR3: TGCAGCGTTGCACGGTCCCGGAACAGGGCACATGGCTACACCTTC. Its protein is CSVARSRNRAHGYTF.